This TCR beta chain was found in a study of blood T cell repertoires in COVID-19. Study-wide background: T cells, B-cell-depleted T cells, or PBMCs supplied cDNA or gDNA.

Donors were grouped by their self-reported clinical history. A PCR-confirmed or clinician-diagnosed COVID-19 case had contacted exposed participants within 2 weeks of entry. The CDR3 runs to 15 residues. Germline CDR1 is MNHEY and CDR2 is SMNVEV (reference sequence). Trimming cost V 6 bases and J 3 bases; bases outside gene matches: 10. Original processing methods: Amplification from reference gene primers served as the basis for estimated nucleated cell counts. TCRdb's table, derived via immunoSEQ multiplex PCR, lists solely in-frame clones and lacks some. V, J and clone size derive from that table, while D and trimming were established from the DNA sequence. The sample includes 300,000 to 450,000 clones, approximately 91% of them seen just once.

The source of this sequence is a woman in her thirties who had been exposed to COVID-19. The chain links TRBV27 to TRBJ2-7; TRBD2 matches 8 bases. What was sequenced was PBMCs or T cells enriched from blood (not recorded which). The CDR3 protein is CASSPEGSGIYEQYF. The CDR3 DNA is TGTGCCAGCAGCCCAGAGGGTAGCGGGATCTACGAGCAGTACTTC.